One and the same sample provided the 29 T cell receptor beta chains below, sequenced in a study of molecular identifiers for immune sequencing clone quantification. TCRdb used MiXCR to reprocess the PCR reads, holding one entry per CDR3 protein. This sample has roughly 300,000 distinct CDR3 sequences, with roughly a quarter found just once. The sequencing input was naive CD8+ T cells from blood, with Jurkat cell RNA spiked in. The subset denotes: FACS-sorted CD8+CD4-CCR7+CD45RA+ naive T cells. These receptors were collected from a human donor in good health. Some libraries in this study had Jurkat cell RNA spiked in.

This clonotype was observed at least ten times. This chain links TRBV6-5 with TRBJ2-3; 8 bases are a match to TRBD2. Per the germline V gene, CDR1 is MNHEY and CDR2 is SVGAGI. CDR3 size: 15 residues. V was clipped by 6 bases and J by 4 bases; unmatched bases: 9. CDR3 loop: CASRATGLVADTQYF. The CDR3 DNA follows: TGTGCCAGCAGAGCGACGGGACTAGTGGCAGATACGCAGTATTTT.

The chain uses TRBV11-2 and TRBJ2-3, with 7 bases identical to TRBD1. V shed 6 bases and J 2 bases; nucleotides not matched to a gene: 20. Germline V CDR1 and CDR2: SGHAT, FQNNGV. The CDR3 spans 19 residues. CDR3 loop: CASSFPTSRQGEDTDTQYF. CDR3 DNA sequence: TGTGCCAGCAGTTTTCCTACCAGCCGACAGGGCGAAGACACAGATACGCAGTATTTT.

This clonotype was observed a few times. The rearrangement uses TRBV4-1 and TRBJ1-1; D unresolved. Per the germline V gene, CDR1 is MGHRA and CDR2 is YSYEKL. The V and J ends lost 1 base and 7 bases respectively, with 7 bases between them. There are 12 residues in the CDR3. The DNA for the CDR3 is TGCGCCAGCAGCCAAGGGCAGATTGAAGCTTTCTTT. Its protein product is CASSQGQIEAFF.

In its sample, this clonotype was seen many times. The chain is built from TRBV4-3 and TRBJ2-5, with 8 bases aligning to TRBD1. Trimming removed 3 bases from V and 1 base from J; junction bases left unmatched: 4. The CDR3 is 15 residues long. The germline V gene has CDR1 LGHNA and CDR2 YSLEER. CDR3 loop: CASSHGTGLQETQYF. The CDR3 DNA follows: TGCGCCAGCAGCCACGGGACAGGACTCCAAGAGACCCAGTACTTC.

This clonotype was seen ten or more times. The V gene is TRBV7-6, the J gene TRBJ2-1; 8 positions match TRBD1. V was pared by 1 base and J by 6 bases, with 8 bases of the junction left unmatched. CDR1 is SGHVS and CDR2 is FNYEAQ in the germline V gene. This CDR3 has 16 amino acids. This CDR3 reads CASSLEGFDRGNEQFF. The CDR3 nucleotides are TGTGCCAGCAGCTTAGAGGGGTTTGACAGGGGCAATGAGCAGTTCTTC.

This clonotype was seen more than once but under ten times. The chain has TRBV7-9 and TRBJ2-7; 9 bases are shared with TRBD2. V lost 5 bases to trimming and J lost 5 bases; unmatched junction nucleotides: 10. This CDR3 has 15 residues. CDR1 is SEHNR, CDR2 FQNEAQ, per germline (reference sequence). The CDR3 sequence is CASSPPGTSSNEQYF. CDR3 nucleotides: TGTGCCAGCAGCCCGCCCGGGACTAGCAGTAACGAGCAGTACTTC.

The V call is TRBV9, the J call TRBJ1-4; no definite D call. The germline V gene encodes CDR1 SGDLS and CDR2 YYNGEE. Trimming left V 2 bases short and J 3 bases short, with 8 bases between. The CDR3 runs to 14 residues. CDR3 DNA sequence: TGTGCCAGCAGCGTGGGGTATCCTAATGAAAAACTGTTTTTT. This sequence encodes CASSVGYPNEKLFF. Full variable domain (rest looked up from reference TRBV9 and TRBJ1-4): DSGVTQTPKHLITATGQRVTLRCSPRSGDLSVYWYQQSLDQGLQFLIQYYNGEERAKGNILERFSAQQFPDLHSELNLSSLELGDSALYFCASSVGYPNEKLFFGSGTQLSVL.

Details on this clonotype: This may be a read error, as it is one base from a much larger clone. The chain joins TRBV7-9 to TRBJ2-3; D tentatively reads TRBD1 or TRBD2 (5 bases each). V gave up 6 bases and J gave up 2 bases, with 15 bases separating them. Germline CDR1 reads SEHNR; CDR2 reads FQNEAQ (reference sequence). The length of the CDR3 is 15 residues. CDR3 sequence (DNA): TGTGCCAGCAGGTCAATGGGGACGGTCACAGATACGCAGTATTTT. This codes for CASRSMGTVTDTQYF.

This clonotype showed up many times. The junction and the germline gene differ at one end; a read error may be behind it. The J gene is TRBJ2-7, the V gene TRBV5-4; no clear D gene. Germline CDR1 reads SGHNT; CDR2 reads YYREEE (reference sequence). CDR3 length: 13 amino acids. As DNA, the CDR3 is TGCGCCAGCAGCTTGGATGGGGATTACGAGCAGTACTTC. Translating it yields CASSLDGDYEQYF.

For this clonotype: One junction end does not reproduce the germline sequence, and a read error may be involved. The V call is TRBV3-1, the J call TRBJ2-2; 7 nucleotides agree with TRBD2. The germline CDR1 and CDR2 sequences are LGHDT and YNNKEL (reference sequence). The CDR3 runs to 15 residues. The CDR3 DNA reads as TGTGCCCGCAGCCACCAGCGGGGGAACACCGGGGAGCTGTTTTTT. Translated, it gives CARSHQRGNTGELFF.

At least ten counts were recorded for this clonotype. CDR3 region: CASSLAWGANQPQHF. The CDR3 nucleotides are TGTGCCAGCAGCTTAGCGTGGGGGGCGAATCAGCCCCAGCATTTT. V and J are TRBV7-8 and TRBJ1-5; D may be TRBD1 (6 bases). With 0 bases removed from V and 4 bases from J, the gap between germline ends came to 10 bases. Germline CDR1 is SGHVS and CDR2 is FQNEAQ. The CDR3 length is 15 residues.

Only a few counts were recorded for this clonotype. This chain links TRBV20-1 with TRBJ1-1; TRBD1 matches at 7 bases. Germline CDR1 DFQATT, CDR2 SNEGSKA (reference sequence). The CDR3 is 16 amino acids. V lost 0 bases and J lost 1; bases outside the gene matches: 8. CDR3 DNA: TGCAGTGCTAGAGATCTCCGGGGACAGCAGAACACTGAAGCTTTCTTT. Protein product: CSARDLRGQQNTEAFF.

This clonotype occurred a few times. The genes are TRBV6-6 and TRBJ2-7; D is uncertain. Germline V gene data show CDR1 as MNHNY and CDR2 as SVGAGI (reference sequence). The CDR3 is 12 amino acids. Trimming took 10 bases from V and 3 from J, leaving 13 bases between them. CDR3 region: CATSPPGYEQYF. CDR3 DNA: TGTGCCACCTCACCCCCCGGCTACGAGCAGTACTTC.

The chain joins TRBV7-2 to TRBJ2-3; TRBD1 aligns across 8 bases. CDR3 size: 16 residues. Germline values: CDR1 SGHTA, CDR2 FQGNSA. J lost 1 base, V lost 5 bases, and 8 bases had no gene match. The CDR3 spells CASSDRIQGGTDTQYF. Written as DNA, the CDR3 is TGTGCCAGCAGCGACCGAATACAGGGGGGCACAGATACGCAGTATTTT.

This clonotype was counted a few times. The chain recombines TRBV6-2 or TRBV6-3 with TRBJ1-1; 7 bases match TRBD1. The V segment lost 2 bases and the J segment 3 bases; nucleotides outside the gene matches: 9. The germline gives CDR1 MNHEY, CDR2 SVGEGT. This CDR3 is built from 16 residues. For the CDR3, the DNA is TGTGCCAGCAGTTACACAACCACAGGGGCGGACACTGAAGCTTTCTTT. It specifies CASSYTTTGADTEAFF.

A few counts support this clonotype. The rearrangement links TRBV27 to TRBJ1-1, with no clear D. CDR1 and CDR2 from the germline V gene are MNHEY and SMNVEV (reference sequence). V lost 5 bases to trimming and J lost 0 bases, with 16 bases between them. This CDR3 contains 16 residues. The CDR3 is CASSPIWVEMNTEAFF. DNA of the CDR3: TGTGCCAGCAGTCCCATCTGGGTAGAAATGAACACTGAAGCTTTCTTT.

This clonotype was observed a single time. This is likely a read error, given that the CDR3 carries no conserved phenylalanine or tryptophan at its end. The chain has TRBV12-3 or TRBV12-4 and TRBJ2-3; 9 nucleotides match TRBD1. After removal of 6 bases from V and 2 bases from J, the junction contained 6 bases not matched to a gene. There are 15 residues in the CDR3. Here the CDR3 reads CASRGQGLYTDTQYS. CDR3 bases: TGTGCCAGCAGGGGACAGGGCTTGTACACAGATACGCAGTATTCT.

There are many counts of this clonotype. V and J are TRBV4-3 and TRBJ2-4, with D unresolved. Per the germline V gene, CDR1 is LGHNA and CDR2 is YSLEER. The CDR3 extends over 14 amino acids. V gave up 2 bases and J gave up 0 bases, with 5 bases separating them. This chain's CDR3 is CASSQRVAKNIQYF. The CDR3 nucleotides are TGCGCCAGCAGCCAACGCGTAGCCAAAAACATTCAGTACTTC.

This clonotype has a count of ten or more. V and J are TRBV13 and TRBJ2-7; a possible D gene is TRBD1 (6 bases). This CDR3 region has 15 residues. Germline CDR1 and CDR2: PRHDT and FYEKMQ (reference sequence). Trimming took off 5 bases at V and 2 bases at J, with 16 bases between the two ends. CDR3: CASSPKGVIAYEQYF. In DNA, the CDR3 is TGTGCCAGCAGCCCGAAGGGGGTCATTGCCTACGAGCAGTACTTC.

The sample holds many counts of this clonotype. The V gene is TRBV7-3, the J gene TRBJ2-5; TRBD2 aligns across 10 bases. The CDR3 covers 15 residues. Germline trimming cut 5 bases from V and 0 bases from J; bases unmatched to any gene: 3. Germline CDR1 and CDR2: SGHTA and FQGTGA. CDR3 DNA sequence: TGTGCCAGCAGCCCGGGACTAGCGTACCAAGAGACCCAGTACTTC. This translates into CASSPGLAYQETQYF.

The J gene is TRBJ2-6, the V gene TRBV27, with a tentative D call TRBD1 (5 bases). The CDR3 has 15 residues. Germline V gene sequence: CDR1 MNHEY, CDR2 SMNVEV (reference sequence). Between the trimmed V and J ends, which lost 5 bases and 3 bases, there was a span of 11 bases. The CDR3 protein is CASSPQGSGANVLTF. DNA of the CDR3: TGTGCCAGCAGTCCCCAGGGAAGTGGGGCCAACGTCCTGACTTTC.

This chain uses TRBV30 with TRBJ2-7; D is undetermined. CDR3 length: 11 residues. In germline, CDR1 is GTSNPN, CDR2 SVGIG (reference sequence). The ends were cut back, 3 bases at V and 3 bases at J, with 6 bases in the middle. The CDR3 loop reads CAWRTGYEQYF. Written as DNA, the CDR3 is TGTGCCTGGAGAACGGGCTACGAGCAGTACTTC.

This clonotype was counted once. A much larger clone differs by one base, so this may be a read error. V usage is TRBV5-6 and J usage is TRBJ2-7; the D gene could be TRBD1 or TRBD2 (5 bases each). CDR3 length: 13 amino acids. Germline loops: CDR1 SGHDT, CDR2 YYEEEE. The CDR3 spells CASSPVGVREQCF. The CDR3 nucleotides are TGTGCCAGCAGCCCTGTGGGGGTGCGTGAGCAGTGCTTC.

In regard to this clonotype: One base away lies a much larger clone, so this may be a sequencing read error. The conserved phenylalanine or tryptophan normally closing the CDR3 is absent here, so this likely arose from a read error. The chain employs TRBV4-1 and TRBJ1-2; maybe TRBD1 (5 bases). The length of the CDR3 is 16 residues. Trimming stripped 4 bases from V and 1 base from J, with 16 bases between. Germline V CDR1 and CDR2: MGHRA, YSYEKL. The CDR3 DNA reads TGCGCCAGCAGCCCAATCACAGGATTTGGTAACTATGGCTACACCCTC. As protein: CASSPITGFGNYGYTL.

Worth noting for this clonotype: One base away lies a much larger clone, so this may be a sequencing read error. The chain recombines TRBV20-1 with TRBJ2-6; TRBD2 is a possible D gene (6 bases). CDR1 is DFQATT and CDR2 is SNEGSKA in the germline V gene (reference sequence). Trimming removed 1 base from V and 2 bases from J, with 12 bases in between. This CDR3 comprises 16 residues. This CDR3 reads CSARGLGTPGANVLTF. The CDR3 coding sequence is TGCAGTGCTAGAGGTCTGGGGACTCCTGGGGCCAACGTCCTGACTTTC.

The chain recombines TRBV2 with TRBJ1-1; no definite D call. V lost 8 bases to trimming and J lost 3 bases, with 16 bases between them. Germline V gene sequence: CDR1 SNHLY, CDR2 FYNNEI. CDR3 length: 14 amino acids. The CDR3 loop reads CASGVYLADTEAFF. CDR3 sequence (DNA): TGTGCCAGCGGTGTATATCTGGCGGACACTGAAGCTTTCTTT.

In its sample, this clonotype was seen a few times. The V gene is TRBV29-1, the J gene TRBJ1-5; D is unclear. Trimming removed 6 bases from V and 3 bases from J, with 15 bases in between. Germline V gives CDR1 SQVTM, CDR2 ANQGSEA. This CDR3 contains 14 residues. The CDR3 sequence is CSVAGLLANQPQHF. CDR3 in DNA: TGCAGCGTAGCGGGCCTGCTAGCCAATCAGCCCCAGCATTTT. Drawing the rest from reference TRBV29-1 and TRBJ1-5, the complete variable domain is SAVISQKPSRDICQRGTSLTIQCQVDSQVTMMFWYRQQPGQSLTLIATANQGSEATYESGFVIDKFPISRPNLTFSTLTVSNMSPEDSSIYLCSVAGLLANQPQHFGDGTRLSIL.

V is TRBV30 and J is TRBJ2-3, with D tentatively TRBD1 or TRBD2 (5 bases each). The CDR3 loop spans 14 amino acids. The V end was cut by 5 bases, the J end by 0 bases, with 12 bases between. CDR1 and CDR2 (germline): GTSNPN, SVGIG (reference sequence). As DNA, the CDR3 is TGTGCCTGGGGAGAAGGGGACAGCACAGATACGCAGTATTTT. Residues: CAWGEGDSTDTQYF.

This clonotype was counted at least ten times. V gene TRBV4-3 combines with J gene TRBJ2-7; 8 bases are shared with TRBD2. Trimming took 4 bases from V and 5 from J; bases not matched to a gene: 10. This CDR3 has 15 residues. CDR1 LGHNA and CDR2 YSLEER come from the germline V gene. The CDR3 loop is CASSLTSGGTDEQYF. In DNA form, the CDR3 reads TGCGCCAGCAGCCTCACGAGCGGGGGTACCGACGAGCAGTACTTC.